This T cell receptor beta chain originates from a study of T-cell memory formation after mild COVID-19 (dated by TCRdb to about 2021). Regarding the research as a whole: TCR sequence clusters from the two donors were largely donor specific. In two donors, T-cell clones that expanded and contracted after mild COVID-19 were tracked by sequencing TCRalpha and TCRbeta repertoires over time. The cohort comprised two young, previously healthy adult volunteers, one female and one male. The study at large found these results: Only a couple of mild cases were covered by the study, and larger cohorts that include severe cases with pre-infection samples were considered necessary. Some responding clones were detected in pre-infection memory, suggesting pre-existing cross-reactive memory T cells joined the SARS-CoV-2 response. Clones that contracted from day 15 to 85 showed balanced CD4/CD8 phenotypes, whereas a second wave of clones that expanded from day 15 to 37 leaned towards CD4+. Contracting CD4+ clones were found mainly in CM and EM memory subsets, while CD8+ clones were enriched in EMRA. SARS-CoV-2 specificity was not confirmed for the second-wave clones peaking on day 37.

Sequencing was performed on an Illumina NovaSeq 6000. TCRalpha and TCRbeta cDNA libraries were built by 5'RACE with constant-segment primers, adding sample barcodes and unique molecular identifiers. RNA was extracted from every sample with Trizol reagent. Libraries were amplified in two PCR steps, with a second sample barcode and Illumina TruSeq adapters added in the second step. The libraries were sequenced on an Illumina NovaSeq using 2 x 150 bp paired-end reads. The published analysis was carried out like this. Reads were demultiplexed and collapsed into UMI-guided consensus sequences with migec v1.2.7. With mixcr v2.1.11, UMI consensuses were aligned to TRA and TRB V and J templates and assembled into clonotypes. Expanded or contracted clonotypes were those called significant by both edgeR and NoisET, with noise models trained on biological replicates. For edgeR calls, the cutoffs were a false discovery rate-adjusted p below 0.01 and a log2 fold-change threshold of 1. As an exploratory analysis of dynamics, max-normalized trajectories of the 1000 most abundant clonotypes were examined with PCA combined with hierarchical clustering. Each responding clone was given a CD4 or CD8 phenotype based on the CD4+ and CD8+ repertoires, which had been sequenced separately. Clones were called with MiXCR by TCRdb after fastp trimmed the public reads at Q25, and only in-frame beta chains were retained. Rows with a matching CDR3 protein are joined into one entry that keeps the most common DNA and genes. The V and J calls shown here were made by TCRdb, not taken from the authors' results. In all, the sample holds around 340,000 distinct CDR3 sequences, and 13% to 15% of those were seen once. The top ten clones comprise approximately 20% of the sample.

As regards this clonotype: Its antigen is not yet known. No base quality values were provided; no much bigger clone lies one nucleotide off.

Ficoll-Paque density gradient centrifugation was used to isolate PBMCs. Via the germline V gene, CDR1 is LGHNA and CDR2 YSLEER. V is trimmed back by 3 bases and J by 6 bases, and the junction contains 3 bases that no gene match accounts for. Measured from the cysteine to the phenylalanine, the CDR3 is 13 residues long. The DNA shown is the 39-base CDR3, in frame from base 1. This sequence originates from a man aged 18-30 years who had mild COVID-19 (a few samples of this study predate the infection). The sample titles of this study are shuffled in the database, so cell type and time point are left out; the donor was told from shared clones. The specimen sequenced was PBMCs or a T cell subset sorted from them (not recorded which). The sequence joins TRBV4-3 to TRBJ2-3; 7 nucleotides in the junction match TRBD2. DNA sequence: TGCGCCAGCAGCCACGGACTAGTTGATACGCAGTATTTT. Its protein is CASSHGLVDTQYF.